This record covers a single TCR beta chain. This table comes from immunoSEQ multiplex PCR, and its TCRdb copy is limited to in-frame clones, with some not included. Of around 300,000 clones listed, roughly 88% are singletons. The CDR3 runs to 16 residues. V trimming: 3 bases; J trimming: 2 bases; junction bases outside the gene matches: 7. Germline-derived CDR1 and CDR2 are SGHNT and YENEEA. This sample stems from a study of blood T cell repertoires in COVID-19. The chain carries TRBV11-3 and TRBJ2-5, with 9 bases fitting TRBD1. The specimen sequenced was peripheral blood. This TCR derives from a woman between 45 and 60 years old with active or convalescent COVID-19. The CDR3 loop is CASSLGKTGGQETQYF. The CDR3 DNA sequence: TGTGCCAGCAGCTTGGGGAAGACAGGGGGACAAGAGACCCAGTACTTC.